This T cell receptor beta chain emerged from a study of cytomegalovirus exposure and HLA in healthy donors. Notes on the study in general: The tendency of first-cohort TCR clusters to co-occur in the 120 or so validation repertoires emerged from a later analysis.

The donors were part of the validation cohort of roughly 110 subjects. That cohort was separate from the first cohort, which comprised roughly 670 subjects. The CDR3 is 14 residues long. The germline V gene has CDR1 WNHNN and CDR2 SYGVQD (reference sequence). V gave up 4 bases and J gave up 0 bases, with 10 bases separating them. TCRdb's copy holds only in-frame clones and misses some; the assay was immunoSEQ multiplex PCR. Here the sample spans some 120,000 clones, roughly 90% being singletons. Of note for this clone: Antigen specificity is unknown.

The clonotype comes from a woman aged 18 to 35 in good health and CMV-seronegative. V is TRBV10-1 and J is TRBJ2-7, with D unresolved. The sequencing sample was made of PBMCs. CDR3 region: CASSAAVGSYEQYF. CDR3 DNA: TGCGCCAGCAGTGCTGCGGTTGGCTCCTACGAGCAGTACTTC.